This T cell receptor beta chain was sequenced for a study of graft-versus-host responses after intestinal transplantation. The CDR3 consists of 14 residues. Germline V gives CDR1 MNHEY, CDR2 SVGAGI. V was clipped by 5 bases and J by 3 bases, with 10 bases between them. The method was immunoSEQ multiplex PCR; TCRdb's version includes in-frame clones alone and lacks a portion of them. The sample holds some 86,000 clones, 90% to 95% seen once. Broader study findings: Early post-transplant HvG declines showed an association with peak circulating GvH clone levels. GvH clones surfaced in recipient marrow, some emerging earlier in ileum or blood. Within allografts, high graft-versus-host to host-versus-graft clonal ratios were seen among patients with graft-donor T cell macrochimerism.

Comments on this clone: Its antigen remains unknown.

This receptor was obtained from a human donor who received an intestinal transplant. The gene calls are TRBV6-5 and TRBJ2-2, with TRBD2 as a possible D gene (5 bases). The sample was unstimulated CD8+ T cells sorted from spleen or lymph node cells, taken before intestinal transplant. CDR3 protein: CASSPEGDTGELFF. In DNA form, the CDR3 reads TGTGCCAGCAGTCCCGAGGGCGACACCGGGGAGCTGTTTTTT.